This TCR beta chain stems from a study of cytomegalovirus exposure and HLA in healthy donors. These donors counted as nominally healthy when sampled, but unrecorded immune exposures were likely. Germline CDR1 is SGDLS and CDR2 is YYNGEE. The CDR3 length is 13 residues. With V trimmed by 2 bases and J by 4 bases, 2 bases remained unmatched. This clone showed up just a few times. The PCR employed 60 Vbeta primers together with 13 Jbeta primers. Only in-frame clones appear in the TCRdb table, and some are missing; sequencing was by immunoSEQ multiplex PCR. Among 90,000 to 150,000 clones listed, roughly 65% were seen once.

V usage is TRBV9 and J usage is TRBJ1-1, with 7 bases aligning to TRBD1. Sequencing was performed on PBMCs. This TCR derives from a man aged 40-50 years in good health and CMV-seropositive. The CDR3 sequence is CASSVDRATEAFF. The CDR3 DNA follows: TGTGCCAGCAGCGTCGACAGGGCCACTGAAGCTTTCTTT.